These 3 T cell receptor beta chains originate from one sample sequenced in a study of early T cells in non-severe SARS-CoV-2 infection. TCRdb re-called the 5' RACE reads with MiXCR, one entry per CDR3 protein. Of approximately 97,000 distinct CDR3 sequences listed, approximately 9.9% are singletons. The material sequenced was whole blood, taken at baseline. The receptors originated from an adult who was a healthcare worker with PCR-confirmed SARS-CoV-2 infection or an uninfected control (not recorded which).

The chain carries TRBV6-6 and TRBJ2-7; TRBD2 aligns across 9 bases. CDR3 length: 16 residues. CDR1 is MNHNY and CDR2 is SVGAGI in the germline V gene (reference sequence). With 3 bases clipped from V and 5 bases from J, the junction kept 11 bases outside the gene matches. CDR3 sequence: CASSYPGLAIVDEQYF. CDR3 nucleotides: TGTGCCAGCAGTTATCCGGGACTAGCTATTGTCGACGAGCAGTACTTC.

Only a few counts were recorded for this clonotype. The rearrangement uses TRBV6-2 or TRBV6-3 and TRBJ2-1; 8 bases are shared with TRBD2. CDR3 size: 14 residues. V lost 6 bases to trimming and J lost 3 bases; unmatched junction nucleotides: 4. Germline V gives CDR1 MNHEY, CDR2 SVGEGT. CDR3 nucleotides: TGTGCCAGCAGAACTAGCGGTTTCTACAATGAGCAGTTCTTC. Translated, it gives CASRTSGFYNEQFF.

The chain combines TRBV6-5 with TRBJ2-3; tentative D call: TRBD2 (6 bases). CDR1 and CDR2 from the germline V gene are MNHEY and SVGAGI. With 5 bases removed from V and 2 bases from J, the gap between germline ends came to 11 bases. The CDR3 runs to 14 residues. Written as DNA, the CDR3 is TGTGCCAGCAGTCCCCGCGGGGCCACAGATACGCAGTATTTT. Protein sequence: CASSPRGATDTQYF.